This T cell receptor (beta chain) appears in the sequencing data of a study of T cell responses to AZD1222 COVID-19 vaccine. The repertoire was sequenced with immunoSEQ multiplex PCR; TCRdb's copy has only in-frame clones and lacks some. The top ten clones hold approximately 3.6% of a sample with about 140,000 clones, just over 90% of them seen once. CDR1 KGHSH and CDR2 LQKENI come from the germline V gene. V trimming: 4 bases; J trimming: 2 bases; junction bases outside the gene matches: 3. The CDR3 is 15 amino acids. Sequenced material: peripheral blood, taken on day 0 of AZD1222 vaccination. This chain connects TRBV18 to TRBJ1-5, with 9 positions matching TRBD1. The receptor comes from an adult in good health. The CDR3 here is CASSRDRDRNQPQHF. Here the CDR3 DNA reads TGTGCCAGCTCACGGGACAGGGATCGCAATCAGCCCCAGCATTTT.